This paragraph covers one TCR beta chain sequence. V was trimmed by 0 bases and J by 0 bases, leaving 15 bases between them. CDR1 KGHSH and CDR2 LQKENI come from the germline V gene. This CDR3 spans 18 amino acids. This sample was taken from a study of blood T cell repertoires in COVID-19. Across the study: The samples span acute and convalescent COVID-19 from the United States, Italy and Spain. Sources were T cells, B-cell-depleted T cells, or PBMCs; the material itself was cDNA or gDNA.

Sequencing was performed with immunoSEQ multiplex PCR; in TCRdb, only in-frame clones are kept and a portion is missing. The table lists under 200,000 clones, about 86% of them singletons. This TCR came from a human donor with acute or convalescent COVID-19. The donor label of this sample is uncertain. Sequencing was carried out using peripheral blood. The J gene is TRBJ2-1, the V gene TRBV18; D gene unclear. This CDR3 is CASSPPRIGAFSYNEQFF. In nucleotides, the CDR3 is TGTGCCAGCTCACCACCGAGGATTGGAGCTTTCTCCTACAATGAGCAGTTCTTC.